These 25 T cell receptor beta chains were sequenced from one sample in a study of graft-versus-host responses after intestinal transplantation. Only in-frame clones appear in the TCRdb table, and some are missing; sequencing was by immunoSEQ multiplex PCR. The sample holds roughly 45,000 clones; just under 95% are singletons and the top ten take 1.6%. The sequences come from PBMCs, collected around 330 days after intestinal transplant. These receptors came from a human patient who received an intestinal transplant, so some T cells may come from the graft donor.

The chain uses TRBV7-3 and TRBJ2-3, with 14 bases lining up with TRBD2. The CDR3 loop spans 18 amino acids. Germline V gene lookup returns CDR1 SGHTA and CDR2 FQGTGA. V was pared by 5 bases and J by 1 base, with 8 bases of the junction left unmatched. The CDR3 nucleotides read TGTGCCAGCAGCCACGGGACTAGCGGGAGTTGGGGCACAGATACGCAGTATTTT. Encoded protein: CASSHGTSGSWGTDTQYF.

The genes are TRBV6-1 and TRBJ1-2, with 9 bases lining up with TRBD1. Germline-derived CDR1 and CDR2 are MNHNS and SASEGT. The CDR3 is 14 amino acids. The junction had 7 bases not matched to a gene; V was cut back by 6 bases and J by 5 bases. CDR3 loop: CASRTGTGPYGYTF. The CDR3 bases are TGTGCCAGCAGAACCGGGACAGGGCCTTATGGCTACACCTTC.

J is TRBJ2-6 and V is TRBV19, with 8 bases aligning to TRBD1. V gave up 2 bases and J gave up 4 bases; unmatched junction bases: 4. This CDR3 comprises 16 residues. CDR1 LNHDA and CDR2 SQIVND come from the germline V gene (reference sequence). This chain's CDR3 is CASSIQGAGGANVLTF. The CDR3 DNA reads as TGTGCCAGTAGTATACAGGGGGCGGGCGGGGCCAACGTCCTGACTTTC.

The gene calls are TRBV6-4 and TRBJ1-1, with D tentatively TRBD1 (5 bases). The V gene lost 3 bases and the J gene lost 3 bases, with 8 bases spanning the gap. The CDR3 covers 13 residues. Germline loops: CDR1 MRHNA, CDR2 SNTAGT. The CDR3 here is CASSEGAHTEAFF. DNA of the CDR3: TGTGCCAGCAGTGAAGGGGCGCACACTGAAGCTTTCTTT.

The genes are TRBV6-6 and TRBJ2-7, with D possibly matching TRBD2 (6 bases). The length of the CDR3 is 13 residues. CDR1 and CDR2 from the germline V gene are MNHNY and SVGAGI (reference sequence). Trimming removed 6 bases at V and 3 bases at J, with 12 bases between. The CDR3 is CASRGGAHYEQYF. Written as DNA, the CDR3 is TGTGCCAGCAGGGGCGGGGCCCACTACGAGCAGTACTTC.

The chain combines TRBV20-1 with TRBJ2-7; D possibly corresponds to TRBD1 (6 bases). Trimming took 0 bases from V and 11 from J, leaving 11 bases between them. There are 11 residues in the CDR3. Germline V lookup: CDR1 DFQATT, CDR2 SNEGSKA (reference sequence). The CDR3 coding sequence is TGCAGTGCTAGAGATACGGCAGGGGAGTACTTC. Translated, it gives CSARDTAGEYF.

The rearrangement uses TRBV4-1 and TRBJ2-1; weak D call: TRBD2 (5 bases). V lost 1 base and J 5 bases, leaving 12 bases between the germline ends. The CDR3 spans 15 residues. Germline-derived CDR1 and CDR2 are MGHRA and YSYEKL. The CDR3 sequence is CASSQVFAGDNEQFF. CDR3 in DNA: TGCGCCAGCAGCCAAGTATTTGCCGGGGACAATGAGCAGTTCTTC.

J is TRBJ2-4 and V is TRBV14; TRBD1 might be the D (6 bases). Per germline, CDR1 SGHDN and CDR2 FVKESK. CDR3 length equals 16 residues. Trimming took off 0 bases at V and 9 bases at J, with 18 bases between the two ends. Written as DNA, the CDR3 is TGTGCCAGCAGCCAAGATGGGGCAGTCCCCAGGGGCATTCAGTACTTC. This translates into CASSQDGAVPRGIQYF.

The chain links TRBV4-2 to TRBJ1-1; tentatively, D is TRBD1 (6 bases). Germline CDR1 and CDR2: LGHNA and YNFKEQ. V lost 0 bases and J lost 1, with 15 bases in between. The CDR3 is made up of 17 amino acids. The CDR3: CASSQEGRGNANTEAFF. The DNA for the CDR3 is TGTGCCAGCAGCCAAGAAGGCAGGGGTAACGCGAACACTGAAGCTTTCTTT.

V is TRBV23-1 and J is TRBJ2-5; D might be TRBD2 (5 bases). TRBV23-1 is an ORF; its function is uncertain. The CDR3 covers 13 residues. V gave up 3 bases and J gave up 7 bases, with 12 bases separating them. The CDR3 bases are TGCGCCAGCAGTCAGCGGGCCTTAGGGACCCAGTACTTC. Translation: CASSQRALGTQYF.

This clone came up a few times. The genes are TRBV5-4 and TRBJ2-5; D unclear. The germline gives CDR1 SGHNT, CDR2 YYREEE (reference sequence). Trimming took 0 bases from V and 2 from J, leaving 8 bases between them. This CDR3 is 14 amino acids long. The CDR3 is CASSLDRSQETQYF. The CDR3 bases are TGTGCCAGCAGCTTGGACAGAAGTCAAGAGACCCAGTACTTC. Variable domain in full (rest from reference TRBV5-4 and TRBJ2-5): ETGVTQSPTHLIKTRGQQVTLRCSSQSGHNTVSWYQQALGQGPQFIFQYYREEENGRGNFPPRFSGLQFPNYSSELNVNALELDDSALYLCASSLDRSQETQYFGPGTRLLVL.

The chain recombines TRBV27 with TRBJ1-3; 7 bases line up with TRBD1. In germline, CDR1 is MNHEY, CDR2 SMNVEV (reference sequence). After removal of 5 bases from V and 4 bases from J, the junction contained 17 bases not matched to a gene. The CDR3 sequence is 18 residues long. CDR3 residues: CASSPHPRQGSGGNTIYF. CDR3 in DNA: TGTGCCAGCAGTCCCCACCCTCGACAGGGTTCGGGCGGAAACACCATATATTTT.

The chain uses TRBV9 and TRBJ2-5; D is possibly TRBD1 (6 bases). Germline V lookup: CDR1 SGDLS, CDR2 YYNGEE. V was shortened by 4 bases and J by 5 bases, with 15 bases between the two germline ends. The CDR3 consists of 14 residues. As DNA, the CDR3 is TGTGCCAGCAGCCTAGGGGGAATGGGGGAGACCCAGTACTTC. Translated, it gives CASSLGGMGETQYF.

The J gene is TRBJ1-1, the V gene TRBV2, with unresolved D. The CDR3 covers 15 residues. Germline loops: CDR1 SNHLY, CDR2 FYNNEI. Trimming pared 3 bases from V and 0 bases from J, leaving 11 bases between. The CDR3 coding sequence is TGTGCCAGCAGTGACATTACCTGGGTGAACACTGAAGCTTTCTTT. Its translation is CASSDITWVNTEAFF.

The CDR3, as DNA: TGCAGCGTTAGGTCGGCGGGGCCCCTAGCCAAAAACATTCAGTACTTC. This codes for CSVRSAGPLAKNIQYF. The rearrangement joins TRBV29-1 to TRBJ2-4; D possibly corresponds to TRBD2 (6 bases). This CDR3 has 16 amino acids. V lost 5 bases and J lost 0, with 17 bases in between. The germline gives CDR1 SQVTM, CDR2 ANQGSEA. Full variable domain (outside the CDR3, taken from reference TRBV29-1 and TRBJ2-4): SAVISQKPSRDICQRGTSLTIQCQVDSQVTMMFWYRQQPGQSLTLIATANQGSEATYESGFVIDKFPISRPNLTFSTLTVSNMSPEDSSIYLCSVRSAGPLAKNIQYFGAGTRLSVL.

The chain couples TRBV27 to TRBJ1-2; tentatively, D is TRBD1 (6 bases). Germline values: CDR1 MNHEY, CDR2 SMNVEV (reference sequence). This CDR3 is built from 14 residues. Deletions cut 5 bases from V and 3 bases from J, with 13 bases between. CDR3 sequence: CASSPQGSDYGYTF. The CDR3 DNA follows: TGTGCCAGCAGTCCACAGGGCAGCGACTATGGCTACACCTTC.

The CDR3 reads CASEDRGVETQYF. The CDR3 DNA is TGTGCCAGCGAGGACAGGGGAGTGGAGACCCAGTACTTC. The chain couples TRBV7-9 to TRBJ2-5; 9 bases match TRBD1. V shed 8 bases and J 5 bases; nucleotides not matched to a gene: 6. CDR3 length equals 13 residues. Germline assignment: CDR1 SEHNR and CDR2 FQNEAQ (reference sequence).

The rearrangement uses TRBV21-1 and TRBJ1-2; the tabulated D call, TRBD1, remains unverified against the DNA. TRBV21-1 is a documented pseudogene. The CDR3 covers 14 residues. CDR3 amino acids: CASSKADRESGYTF. In DNA, the CDR3 is TGTGCCAGCAGCAAAGCGGACAGGGAGAGTGGCTACACCTTC.

This chain links TRBV6-1 with TRBJ2-7, with D unresolved. Looked up from germline, CDR1 is MNHNS and CDR2 is SASEGT. CDR3 length: 14 amino acids. Trimming took 3 bases from V and 0 from J, leaving 9 bases between them. The CDR3 is CASSDDGYSYEQYF. The CDR3, as DNA: TGTGCCAGCAGTGACGACGGGTACTCCTACGAGCAGTACTTC.

The V and J genes are TRBV7-9 and TRBJ2-7; no clear D gene. Germline loops: CDR1 SEHNR, CDR2 FQNEAQ (reference sequence). The CDR3 contains 12 residues. Trimming stripped 4 bases from V and 3 bases from J, with 7 bases between. CDR3 nucleotide sequence: TGTGCCAGCAGCTACAACAGCTACGAGCAGTACTTC. Its protein is CASSYNSYEQYF. The full variable domain, in which reference TRBV7-9 and TRBJ2-7 provide the parts outside the CDR3, is DTGVSQNPRHKITKRGQNVTFRCDPISEHNRLYWYRQTLGQGPEFLTYFQNEAQLEKSRLLSDRFSAERPKGSFSTLEIQRTEQGDSAMYLCASSYNSYEQYFGPGTRLTVT.

The V call is TRBV2, the J call TRBJ2-5, with 7 bases matching TRBD1. V trimming: 8 bases; J trimming: 5 bases; junction bases outside the gene matches: 17. The CDR3 sequence is 16 residues long. In germline, CDR1 is SNHLY, CDR2 FYNNEI. CDR3 sequence: CASRDLTGTVSETQYF. DNA for the CDR3: TGTGCCAGCCGAGACCTCACCGGGACAGTGTCGGAGACCCAGTACTTC.

The chain employs TRBV25-1 and TRBJ1-3, with unresolved D. The CDR3 runs to 12 residues. The germline V gene encodes CDR1 MGHDK and CDR2 SYGVNS. V lost 4 bases and J 4 bases, leaving 5 bases between the germline ends. CDR3 DNA: TGTGCCAGCAGTGCAAGAGGAAACACCATATATTTT. This translates into CASSARGNTIYF.

The gene calls are TRBV10-1 and TRBJ1-4; D remains unclear. V shed 0 bases and J shed 8 bases, with 13 bases lying between them. Per germline, CDR1 WNHNN and CDR2 SYGVQD (reference sequence). The CDR3 sequence is 15 residues long. CDR3 in DNA: TGCGCCAGCAGTGAGTCGTCTCGGATGGGGGAAAAACTGTTTTTT. It translates to CASSESSRMGEKLFF.

The rearrangement uses TRBV28 and TRBJ2-1; D remains unclear. V lost 1 base, J lost 5 bases, and 3 bases lay in between. CDR1 and CDR2 (germline): MDHEN, SYDVKM. The CDR3 runs 12 residues. The CDR3 sequence is CASSLFNNEQFF. The CDR3 DNA reads TGTGCCAGCAGTTTATTTAACAATGAGCAGTTCTTC.

The chain recombines TRBV19 with TRBJ2-5; D may be TRBD1 (6 bases). Germline-derived CDR1 and CDR2 are LNHDA and SQIVND (reference sequence). Deletions cut 7 bases from V and 9 bases from J, with 15 bases between. This CDR3 is 12 amino acids long. This CDR3 reads CASNDGPGAQYF. As DNA, the CDR3 is TGTGCCAGTAACGACGGACCAGGGGCCCAGTACTTC.